The 29 T cell receptor beta chains listed next were all sequenced from one sample in a study of blood T cells in healthy people across ages. A J-beta primer mix and a sample-barcoded 5' primer were used in a second PCR of about 7 to 11 cycles. TCRdb analysed the 5' RACE reads with MiXCR anew, one entry per CDR3 protein. Of around 870,000 distinct CDR3 sequences listed, 29% are singletons. The sample comprised blood. All receptors derive from a woman over 75 in good health.

This clonotype was counted ten times or more. The chain uses TRBV2 and TRBJ2-3, with 8 bases fitting TRBD1. Germline V gene lookup returns CDR1 SNHLY and CDR2 FYNNEI. This CDR3 has 15 residues. The ends lost 5 bases at V and 3 bases at J; junction bases unmatched: 7. CDR3 protein: CASSLDRGGTDTQYF. CDR3 bases: TGTGCCAGCAGTCTTGACAGGGGTGGAACAGATACGCAGTATTTT.

As regards this clonotype: This may be a read error: a much more frequent sequence differs by one nucleotide. J is TRBJ2-7 and V is TRBV30; 7 bases are shared with TRBD1. The CDR3 runs to 14 residues. Germline V gene lookup returns CDR1 GTSNPN and CDR2 SVGIG (reference sequence). In nucleotides, the CDR3 is TGTGCCTGGAGGGTAGGGGGCAACGTTTACGAGCAGGACTTC. Encoded protein: CAWRVGGNVYEQDF.

This clonotype was seen once. The chain carries TRBV5-1 and TRBJ2-5, with D perhaps matching TRBD2 (5 bases). Germline V gives CDR1 SGHRS, CDR2 YFSETQ. CDR3 length equals 15 residues. Trimming took 2 bases from V and 7 from J, leaving 18 bases between them. The CDR3: CASSFPESAAGTQYF. The CDR3 DNA is TGCGCCAGCAGCTTCCCGGAATCGGCCGCGGGGACCCAGTACTTC.

In the case of this clonotype: Germline and junction disagree at one end, which may indicate a read error. The rearrangement links TRBV20-1 to TRBJ2-1; D may be TRBD2 (5 bases). Germline V gene lookup returns CDR1 DFQATT and CDR2 SNEGSKA (reference sequence). The CDR3 consists of 16 residues. The CDR3 protein is CSANVGRVGELNGQFF. The CDR3 DNA reads as TGCAGTGCCAACGTTGGGCGGGTTGGCGAACTGAATGGGCAGTTCTTC.

V usage is TRBV20-1 and J usage is TRBJ1-6; possible D gene TRBD1, 5 bases. This CDR3 is built from 16 residues. Trimming took 0 bases from V and 0 from J, leaving 9 bases between them. Germline assignment: CDR1 DFQATT and CDR2 SNEGSKA (reference sequence). The chain's CDR3 is CSARDKGSSYNSPLHF. The CDR3 nucleotides are TGCAGTGCTAGAGATAAGGGGAGCTCCTATAATTCACCCCTCCACTTT.

This clonotype has ten or more counts. V gene TRBV7-2 combines with J gene TRBJ2-1; D might be TRBD1 (6 bases). Germline V gene sequence: CDR1 SGHTA, CDR2 FQGNSA. CDR3 size: 15 residues. The V end lost 4 bases, the J end lost 3 bases, and 13 bases lay between the germline ends. CDR3 sequence reads: CASSSWSDSYNEQFF. CDR3 bases: TGTGCCAGCAGCTCCTGGTCGGACAGCTACAATGAGCAGTTCTTC. Drawing the rest from reference TRBV7-2 and TRBJ2-1, the complete variable domain is GAGVSQSPSNKVTEKGKDVELRCDPISGHTALYWYRQSLGQGLEFLIYFQGNSAPDKSGLPSDRFSAERTGGSVSTLTIQRTQQEDSAVYLCASSSWSDSYNEQFFGPGTRLTVL.

This clonotype was observed a handful of times. The chain joins TRBV12-3 or TRBV12-4 to TRBJ2-2; the match to TRBD2 covers 7 bases. The CDR3 totals 16 residues. V shed 6 bases and J 5 bases; nucleotides not matched to a gene: 12. The CDR3 nucleotides are TGTGCCAGCAGCTCACGGACTAGGCTTGGGACCGGGGAGCTGTTTTTT. This gives the protein CASSSRTRLGTGELFF.

The table lists this clonotype with many counts. The chain has TRBV20-1 and TRBJ2-7; D not resolved. Per the germline V gene, CDR1 is DFQATT and CDR2 is SNEGSKA (reference sequence). CDR3 size: 13 residues. Trimming removed 3 bases from V and 2 bases from J, with 11 bases in between. The CDR3 coding sequence is TGCAGTGCTAGGGATCCACGAACCTACGAGCAGTACTTC. It specifies CSARDPRTYEQYF.

CDR3 DNA sequence: TGTGCCAGCAGCACAACAGGGGGCCCTAATTCACCCCTCCACTTT. This encodes CASSTTGGPNSPLHF. The chain combines TRBV14 with TRBJ1-6, with TRBD1 matching over 9 bases. J was trimmed by 6 bases and V by 5 bases; bases with no gene match: 5. The CDR3 runs to 15 residues. Germline V lookup: CDR1 SGHDN, CDR2 FVKESK.

This clonotype was counted at least ten times. The J gene is TRBJ2-3, the V gene TRBV7-2; 13 bases fit TRBD2. The CDR3 length is 15 residues. Per germline, CDR1 SGHTA and CDR2 FQGNSA. V dropped 4 bases and J dropped 6; count of bases not matched to a gene: 4. DNA for the CDR3: TGTGCCAGCAGCTCACTAGCGGGGGGGCCGGATACGCAGTATTTT. The encoded protein is CASSSLAGGPDTQYF.

This sequence joins TRBV20-1 and TRBJ2-5; TRBD2 matches at 8 bases. Germline CDR1 DFQATT, CDR2 SNEGSKA (reference sequence). Trimming removed 0 bases from V and 5 bases from J; junction bases left unmatched: 11. This CDR3 spans 16 amino acids. CDR3 DNA sequence: TGCAGTGCTAGAGATCCGGGGGGGGCCGGCCGGGAGACCCAGTACTTC. Protein: CSARDPGGAGRETQYF.

The V and J genes are TRBV5-1 and TRBJ1-2; D perhaps matches TRBD1 (5 bases). Deletions cut 3 bases from V and 8 bases from J, with 14 bases between. There are 13 residues in the CDR3. Germline CDR1 SGHRS, CDR2 YFSETQ. CDR3 DNA: TGCGCCAGCAGCTCGACAGCTTCGGAGGGCTACACCTTC. Translated: CASSSTASEGYTF.

This clonotype was found a few times. As DNA, the CDR3 is TGCGCCAGCAGCTTGGAAAGGGGGCTAGGCACAGATACGCAGTATTTT. Translated: CASSLERGLGTDTQYF. The chain joins TRBV5-1 to TRBJ2-3; the match to TRBD1 covers 7 bases. This CDR3 is 16 amino acids long. V was clipped by 0 bases and J by 1 base; unmatched bases: 5. Germline V gene sequence: CDR1 SGHRS, CDR2 YFSETQ.

This chain connects TRBV20-1 to TRBJ1-6; weak D call: TRBD1 (6 bases). This CDR3 spans 15 amino acids. V was clipped by 0 bases and J by 14 bases, with 20 bases between them. Germline CDR1 is DFQATT and CDR2 is SNEGSKA (reference sequence). The DNA of the CDR3 is TGCAGTGCTAGAGACTTTTCAATTGGGGGCTTGGCCCTCCACTTT. Its translation: CSARDFSIGGLALHF.

This clonotype appeared many times. This chain links TRBV6-2 or TRBV6-3 with TRBJ2-7; D possibly corresponds to TRBD1 (6 bases). The V and J ends lost 5 bases and 2 bases respectively, with 10 bases between them. This CDR3 is 13 amino acids long. From germline, CDR1 is MNHEY and CDR2 SVGEGT. CDR3 in DNA: TGTGCCAGCAGTACTACAGGGCCCTACGAGCAGTACTTC. It yields the protein CASSTTGPYEQYF.

This clonotype was observed many times. This chain connects TRBV25-1 to TRBJ2-7, with D tentatively TRBD2 (6 bases). Germline loops: CDR1 MGHDK, CDR2 SYGVNS. Trimming stripped 3 bases from V and 4 bases from J, with 10 bases between. The CDR3 contains 13 residues. The CDR3 coding sequence is TGTGCCAGCAGTGAGGCGGGGCAGTACGAGCAGTACTTC. It yields the protein CASSEAGQYEQYF.

This clonotype has just a few counts. The chain uses TRBV6-2 or TRBV6-3 and TRBJ2-3; possible D gene TRBD2, 5 bases. V lost 6 bases and J lost 4, with 20 bases in between. The length of the CDR3 is 16 residues. Germline lookup yields CDR1 MNHEY and CDR2 SVGEGT. DNA for the CDR3: TGTGCCAGCAGAAATTCAGAACTAGGGAGTGCAGATACGCAGTATTTT. Translating gives CASRNSELGSADTQYF.

This clonotype was observed at least ten times. This chain joins TRBV7-2 and TRBJ1-2, with D possibly TRBD1 on 6 matching bases. The CDR3 spans 14 residues. The V end lost 2 bases, the J end lost 6 bases, and 13 bases lay between the germline ends. Germline-derived CDR1 and CDR2 are SGHTA and FQGNSA. As DNA, the CDR3 is TGTGCCAGCAGCTTACTCCCCCGGACAGATGGCTACACCTTC. Translated, it gives CASSLLPRTDGYTF.

This clonotype appeared a few times. A much larger clone lies a single base off, so this may be a read error. The J gene is TRBJ2-7, the V gene TRBV7-2; 10 bases fit TRBD1. Germline V gene lookup returns CDR1 SGHTA and CDR2 FQGNSA. V was clipped by 4 bases and J by 7 bases; unmatched bases: 16. The CDR3 loop spans 17 amino acids. The DNA for the CDR3 is TGTGCCAGCAGCTCCACGCTGCCGGGACAGGGGAGGCATGAGCAGTACTTC. This encodes CASSSTLPGQGRHEQYF. The whole variable domain, filled in from reference TRBV7-2 and TRBJ2-7, reads GAGVSQSPSNKVTEKGKDVELRCDPISGHTALYWYRQSLGQGLEFLIYFQGNSAPDKSGLPSDRFSAERTGGSVSTLTIQRTQQEDSAVYLCASSSTLPGQGRHEQYFGPGTRLTVT.

This clonotype was detected only a few times. This rearrangement joins TRBV5-1 to TRBJ1-4, with D tentatively TRBD1 (6 bases). The V gene lost 2 bases and the J gene lost 1 base, with 12 bases spanning the gap. CDR3 size: 16 residues. Per germline, CDR1 SGHRS and CDR2 YFSETQ. DNA for the CDR3: TGCGCCAGCAGCTTAATGGGGGGGCAAACTAATGAAAAACTGTTTTTT. Protein product: CASSLMGGQTNEKLFF.

This clonotype was counted between two and nine times. The chain combines TRBV4-3 with TRBJ1-2; 7 bases match TRBD1. J was trimmed by 0 bases and V by 0 bases; bases with no gene match: 4. CDR1 is LGHNA and CDR2 is YSLEER in the germline V gene. The CDR3 covers 16 residues. The CDR3 DNA sequence: TGCGCCAGCAGCCAAGATTGGGGACAGTCTAACTATGGCTACACCTTC. Amino acids: CASSQDWGQSNYGYTF.

The chain is built from TRBV12-3 or TRBV12-4 and TRBJ1-2; D is perhaps TRBD1 (6 bases). Trimming pared 5 bases from V and 3 bases from J, leaving 10 bases between. CDR3 size: 13 residues. CDR3 protein: CASSHRADYGYTF. The CDR3 region has the DNA TGTGCCAGCAGTCACAGGGCTGACTATGGCTACACCTTC.

The rearrangement links TRBV20-1 to TRBJ2-5; 8 bases line up with TRBD1. The DNA matches TRBJ2-7 better at its end, which makes the J call doubtful. The CDR3 loop spans 13 amino acids. The germline gives CDR1 DFQATT, CDR2 SNEGSKA (reference sequence). As DNA, the CDR3 is TGCAGTGCTCTCGGACAGGGACGAGGCGAGCAGTACTTC. The encoded protein is CSALGQGRGEQYF.

The sample holds a few counts of this clonotype. This may arise from a read error, as a much more abundant clone is one base away. The gene calls are TRBV6-5 and TRBJ2-5; tentative D call: TRBD1 (5 bases). Germline CDR1 is MNHEY and CDR2 is SVGAGI. The CDR3 consists of 13 residues. The CDR3 sequence is CASSPTVQEPQYF. The CDR3 DNA is TGTGCCAGCAGTCCGACAGTACAAGAGCCCCAGTACTTC.

This clonotype was observed at least ten times. The chain combines TRBV4-3 with TRBJ2-5; no definite D call. The CDR3 has 15 amino acids. V was cut by 0 bases and J by 2 bases, with 10 bases left in between. CDR1 LGHNA and CDR2 YSLEER come from the germline V gene. In DNA form, the CDR3 reads TGCGCCAGCAGCCAAGAAATAACTATTCAAGAGACCCAGTACTTC. Translating gives CASSQEITIQETQYF.

The rearrangement links TRBV6-2 or TRBV6-3 to TRBJ2-1, with TRBD1 as a possible D gene (6 bases). Germline V gene lookup returns CDR1 MNHEY and CDR2 SVGEGT. Trimming shortened V by 2 bases and J by 6 bases, and 11 bases separated the two germline ends. This CDR3 is 14 amino acids long. In DNA form, the CDR3 reads TGTGCCAGCAGTTACACGGGACAACGCAATGAGCAGTTCTTC. Protein sequence: CASSYTGQRNEQFF.

Points on this clonotype: This may be a read error: a much more frequent sequence differs by one nucleotide. The V and J genes are TRBV20-1 and TRBJ2-3; 13 bases line up with TRBD2. CDR1 and CDR2 (germline): DFQATT, SNEGSKA (reference sequence). Trimming at V came to 5 bases and at J to 2 bases, leaving 13 bases not matched to a gene. This CDR3 has 18 residues. The CDR3 DNA reads TGCAGTGCTCGCTCCGGGACTAGCGGGGAGGGCCCCACAGATACGCAGTATTTT. This encodes CSARSGTSGEGPTDTQYF.

This clonotype was recorded a few times. The rearrangement joins TRBV7-2 to TRBJ1-1, with D possibly being TRBD1 (5 bases). V was shortened by 4 bases and J by 4 bases, with 13 bases between the two germline ends. The length of the CDR3 is 14 residues. The germline V gene encodes CDR1 SGHTA and CDR2 FQGNSA. The CDR3 loop is CASSSPRDGTEAFF. CDR3 sequence (DNA): TGTGCCAGCAGCTCACCCAGGGATGGCACTGAAGCTTTCTTT.

This clonotype was observed a single time. This may arise from a read error, as a much more abundant clone is one base away. The chain links TRBV24-1 to TRBJ2-1, with D perhaps matching TRBD1 or TRBD2 (6 bases each). Trimming left V 4 bases short and J 8 bases short, with 17 bases between. The germline gives CDR1 KGHDR, CDR2 SFDVKD. CDR3 size: 15 residues. The CDR3 region has the DNA TGTGCCACCAGTGACAGACGGTCGAGGGGGGATGAGCAGTTCTTC. Its protein product is CATSDRRSRGDEQFF.